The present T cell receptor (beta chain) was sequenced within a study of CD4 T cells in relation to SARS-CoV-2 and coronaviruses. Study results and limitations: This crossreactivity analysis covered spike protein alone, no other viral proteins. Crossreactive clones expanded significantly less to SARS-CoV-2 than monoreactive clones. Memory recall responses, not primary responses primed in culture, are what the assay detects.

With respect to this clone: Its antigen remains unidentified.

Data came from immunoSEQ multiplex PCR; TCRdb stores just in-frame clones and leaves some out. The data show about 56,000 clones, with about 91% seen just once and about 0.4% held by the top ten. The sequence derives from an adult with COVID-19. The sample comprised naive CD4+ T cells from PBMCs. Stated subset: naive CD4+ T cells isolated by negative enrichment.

As DNA, the CDR3 is TGCAGCGTCACAGGACTAGCGGCCTCCTCCTACGAGCAGTACTTC. Its protein is CSVTGLAASSYEQYF. V usage is TRBV29-1 and J usage is TRBJ2-7, with 10 bases fitting TRBD2. V shed 6 bases and J 0 bases; nucleotides not matched to a gene: 8. Germline lookup yields CDR1 SQVTM and CDR2 ANQGSEA. The CDR3 contains 15 residues.